This T cell receptor beta chain is from a study of T cell repertoires in cytomegalovirus infection. Study as a whole: Matching HLA type and CMV infection were both indicated by public TCR beta signatures.

General study points: Cumulative public TCR beta family frequency identified carriers of CMV plus the relevant HLA. Dominant in the ex vivo response were TCR beta clonotypes restricted by HLA-C and specific for CMV.

TCRdb used MiXCR to reprocess the reads, holding one entry per CDR3 protein. Altogether approximately 170,000 distinct CDR3 sequences are present, 17% being singletons, with the ten largest covering 15% to 20%. Comments on this clonotype: Its target is unknown.

This CDR3 is 15 amino acids long. V was pared by 0 bases and J by 2 bases, with 10 bases between. CDR1 SGHVS and CDR2 FQNEAQ come from the germline V gene. The chain has TRBV7-8 and TRBJ1-1; D may be TRBD1 (5 bases). Source material: CD8+ T cells from PBMCs. The sequence was collected from a human donor in good health (CMV status not recorded). Some clones in this sample may be carry-over from other donors' samples. CDR3 region: CASSLASGGNTEAFF. CDR3 bases: TGTGCCAGCAGCTTAGCGAGTGGGGGTAACACTGAAGCTTTCTTT.